A single sample is the source of the 32 T cell receptor beta chains below, sequenced in a study of T cells after posttransplantation cyclophosphamide. Measured with immunoSEQ multiplex PCR; TCRdb has only the in-frame clones, and not every one. Of some 37,000 clones listed, roughly 78% are singletons. Cyclophosphamide on days +3 and +4 followed busulfan-fludarabine conditioning and a marrow graft. Sequenced here: CD4+ T cells sorted from blood, sampled approximately 2,000 days after a stem cell transplant with posttransplant cyclophosphamide. These receptors were collected from a female patient between 40 and 50 years old who received an allogeneic stem cell transplant from a related donor, was CMV-positive, and had no GVHD. Some T cells may possibly be graft donor cells.

This clone was picked up a small number of times. V usage is TRBV4-2 and J usage is TRBJ1-2; TRBD1 matches 8 bases. Germline CDR1 and CDR2: LGHNA and YNFKEQ. The J segment lost 6 bases and the V segment lost 0 bases, leaving 9 bases of the junction unmatched. The CDR3 length is 16 residues. The CDR3 loop reads CASSQDWAGGIDGYTF. The CDR3, as DNA: TGTGCCAGCAGCCAAGATTGGGCAGGGGGCATCGATGGCTACACCTTC.

The chain combines TRBV6-1 with TRBJ1-4, with 7 bases that match TRBD1. Germline assignment: CDR1 MNHNS and CDR2 SASEGT. This CDR3 has 15 residues. Losses at the gene ends were 4 bases for V and 8 bases for J; bases not matched to a gene: 10. CDR3 in amino acids: CASSVGDRAPEKLFF. The DNA of the CDR3 is TGTGCCAGCAGTGTAGGAGACAGGGCCCCCGAAAAACTGTTTTTT.

The chain has TRBV19 and TRBJ2-7, with D tentatively TRBD2 (6 bases). The CDR3 sequence is 15 residues long. V shed 3 bases and J shed 6 bases, with 18 bases lying between them. Germline CDR1 LNHDA, CDR2 SQIVND (reference sequence). The CDR3: CASSIPGRGYGEQYF. CDR3 bases: TGTGCCAGTAGTATCCCTGGGCGGGGTTATGGCGAGCAGTACTTC.

This clone came up a few times. J is TRBJ1-5 and V is TRBV6-1; TRBD1 might be the D (5 bases). With 1 base removed from V and 9 bases from J, the gap between germline ends came to 16 bases. Germline loops: CDR1 MNHNS, CDR2 SASEGT. The CDR3 extends over 15 amino acids. CDR3 protein: CASSEEGTGWRPQHF. DNA for the CDR3: TGTGCCAGCAGTGAAGAGGGTACAGGATGGCGGCCCCAGCATTTT.

The rearrangement joins TRBV15 to TRBJ2-2; D is ambiguous. Trimming took off 0 bases at V and 7 bases at J, with 18 bases between the two ends. The CDR3 runs 17 residues. Looked up from germline, CDR1 is LNHNV and CDR2 is YYDKDF (reference sequence). The CDR3 DNA sequence: TGTGCCACCAGCAGAGATGTTAACCCCCAACACCGCGGGGAGCTGTTTTTT. Translation: CATSRDVNPQHRGELFF.

The chain links TRBV27 to TRBJ2-1; 16 nucleotides line up with TRBD2. Germline V gives CDR1 MNHEY, CDR2 SMNVEV (reference sequence). The CDR3 runs to 16 residues. J was trimmed by 0 bases and V by 9 bases; bases with no gene match: 2. The CDR3 sequence is CARGLAGGLSYNEQFF. DNA for the CDR3: TGTGCCAGGGGACTAGCGGGGGGGCTCTCCTACAATGAGCAGTTCTTC.

This chain connects TRBV9 to TRBJ2-7; weak D call: TRBD1 (6 bases). This CDR3 is 18 amino acids long. Between the trimmed V and J ends, which lost 3 bases and 3 bases, there was a span of 25 bases. CDR1 and CDR2 from the germline V gene are SGDLS and YYNGEE. In DNA form, the CDR3 reads TGTGCCAGCAGCGCCCGGGACACAAGGATTCGGGGTAGCTACGAGCAGTACTTC. Protein sequence: CASSARDTRIRGSYEQYF.

This chain connects TRBV5-1 to TRBJ2-2; D gene unclear. Trimming pared 0 bases from V and 2 bases from J, leaving 8 bases between. Germline V CDR1 and CDR2: SGHRS, YFSETQ. The CDR3 runs 15 residues. The CDR3 reads CASSLEQHNTGELFF. The DNA of the CDR3 is TGCGCCAGCAGCTTGGAACAGCACAACACCGGGGAGCTGTTTTTT.

This chain joins TRBV6-6 and TRBJ2-1; weak D call: TRBD1 (5 bases). The CDR3 spans 15 residues. CDR1 is MNHNY and CDR2 is SVGAGI in the germline V gene (reference sequence). Trimming cost V 2 bases and J 5 bases, with 13 bases left between them. CDR3 protein: CASSYRQGKDNEQFF. DNA for the CDR3: TGTGCCAGCAGTTACCGTCAGGGCAAGGACAATGAGCAGTTCTTC.

With regard to this clone: A read error may produce the germline difference seen at one junction end. The J gene is TRBJ1-2, the V gene TRBV29-1, with D maybe TRBD1 (5 bases). This CDR3 is 8 amino acids long. Looked up from germline, CDR1 is SQVTM and CDR2 is ANQGSEA. The CDR3 DNA follows: TGCAGCGTGGAAGGGGAGACCTTC. This translates into CSVEGETF.

V usage is TRBV2 and J usage is TRBJ1-2, with D possibly being TRBD1 (5 bases). Germline lookup yields CDR1 SNHLY and CDR2 FYNNEI. Trimming stripped 2 bases from V and 1 base from J, with 8 bases between. This CDR3 is built from 14 residues. CDR3 sequence: CASSEQGVNYGYTF. The CDR3 bases are TGTGCCAGCAGTGAACAGGGTGTTAACTATGGCTACACCTTC.

The V and J genes are TRBV7-9 and TRBJ1-2; D gene ambiguous. The CDR3 loop spans 13 amino acids. Germline V gene sequence: CDR1 SEHNR, CDR2 FQNEAQ (reference sequence). Trimming removed 2 bases at V and 6 bases at J, with 10 bases between. The CDR3 loop reads CASSLSGNHGYTF. DNA for the CDR3: TGTGCCAGCAGCTTATCCGGGAACCATGGCTACACCTTC.

This sequence joins TRBV9 and TRBJ1-1; D gene unclear. V was clipped by 0 bases and J by 4 bases, with 7 bases between them. The CDR3 is 13 residues long. From germline, CDR1 is SGDLS and CDR2 YYNGEE. CDR3 in DNA: TGTGCCAGCAGCGTAGACAGTAGCACTGAAGCTTTCTTT. Amino acid sequence: CASSVDSSTEAFF.

The J gene is TRBJ1-4, the V gene TRBV7-9; no reliable D call. CDR3 length: 12 amino acids. V was shortened by 6 bases and J by 8 bases, with 10 bases between the two germline ends. Looked up from germline, CDR1 is SEHNR and CDR2 is FQNEAQ (reference sequence). CDR3 nucleotides: TGTGCCAGCAGGCCCGCTAGCGAAAAACTGTTTTTT. Translating it yields CASRPASEKLFF.

V and J are TRBV6-6 and TRBJ2-3; D might be TRBD2 (5 bases). CDR3 size: 16 residues. Germline V gene lookup returns CDR1 MNHNY and CDR2 SVGAGI (reference sequence). The V gene lost 3 bases and the J gene lost 4 bases, with 17 bases spanning the gap. CDR3 sequence: CASSYGGSWSADTQYF. The CDR3 DNA reads as TGTGCCAGCAGTTATGGAGGATCGTGGAGCGCAGATACGCAGTATTTT.

The chain combines TRBV18 with TRBJ1-4, with 7 positions matching TRBD1. The CDR3 is 15 residues long. Per the germline V gene, CDR1 is KGHSH and CDR2 is LQKENI. Germline trimming cut 3 bases from V and 7 bases from J; bases unmatched to any gene: 8. CDR3 region: CASSPLGGMGEKLFF. The DNA for the CDR3 is TGTGCCAGCTCACCCCTAGGGGGCATGGGTGAAAAACTGTTTTTT.

The sample holds one count of this clone. Other nucleotide sequences from this sample produce the same CDR3. The chain is built from TRBV18 and TRBJ2-7; the D gene is possibly TRBD2 (6 bases). Germline V gene data show CDR1 as KGHSH and CDR2 as LQKENI. There are 13 residues in the CDR3. V was clipped by 3 bases and J by 3 bases, with 9 bases between them. The CDR3 coding sequence is TGTGCCAGCTCACCGACCGGGAGCTACGAGCAGTACTTC. This encodes CASSPTGSYEQYF.

This clone showed up just a few times. The chain recombines TRBV7-8 with TRBJ1-3; 7 nucleotides match TRBD1. The CDR3 length is 16 residues. With V trimmed by 0 bases and J by 0 bases, 2 bases remained unmatched. Germline-derived CDR1 and CDR2 are SGHVS and FQNEAQ. The CDR3: CASSLAGQSSGNTIYF. The CDR3 DNA reads TGTGCCAGCAGCTTAGCGGGACAGAGCTCTGGAAACACCATATATTTT.

The V call is TRBV19, the J call TRBJ1-2; D possibly corresponds to TRBD1 (5 bases). The CDR3 is made up of 15 amino acids. The V gene's germline CDR1 is LNHDA and CDR2 SQIVND (reference sequence). With 5 bases removed from V and 5 bases from J, the gap between germline ends came to 18 bases. This CDR3 reads CASSPTSGTAYGYTF. The CDR3 coding sequence is TGTGCCAGTAGTCCAACAAGCGGGACGGCTTATGGCTACACCTTC.

The chain has TRBV6-4 and TRBJ1-1; TRBD1 aligns across 7 bases. After removal of 6 bases from V and 0 bases from J, the junction contained 7 bases not matched to a gene. Germline V gene data show CDR1 as MRHNA and CDR2 as SNTAGT. This CDR3 region has 15 residues. In DNA form, the CDR3 reads TGTGCCAGCAGAGTACAGGGGCAGTTGAACACTGAAGCTTTCTTT. Its protein product is CASRVQGQLNTEAFF.

This clone is labeled as medium-sized (0.01 to 0.1%). The chain carries TRBV2 and TRBJ1-5; 9 bases are shared with TRBD1. J gave up 7 bases and V 6 bases, and 10 bases lay outside the gene matches. Germline V gene data show CDR1 as SNHLY and CDR2 as FYNNEI. The CDR3 spans 15 residues. The CDR3: CASSKLQGAGQPQHF. DNA of the CDR3: TGTGCCAGCAGCAAACTACAGGGGGCGGGGCAGCCCCAGCATTTT.

The J gene is TRBJ2-7, the V gene TRBV11-2; 11 bases map to TRBD2. The germline V gene has CDR1 SGHAT and CDR2 FQNNGV. The CDR3 has 16 amino acids. The V and J ends lost 3 bases and 1 base, in that order; junction bases with no gene match: 5. Here the CDR3 reads CASSFIAGGPSYEQYF. The CDR3 DNA follows: TGTGCCAGCAGCTTTATAGCGGGGGGGCCATCCTACGAGCAGTACTTC.

This clone showed up just a few times. This sequence joins TRBV4-1 and TRBJ1-3; a possible D gene is TRBD1 (6 bases). The CDR3 spans 17 residues. Germline-derived CDR1 and CDR2 are MGHRA and YSYEKL. Deletions cut 0 bases from V and 0 bases from J, with 12 bases between. The CDR3 sequence: CASSQEGGAHSGNTIYF. The CDR3 region has the DNA TGCGCCAGCAGCCAAGAGGGGGGGGCCCACTCTGGAAACACCATATATTTT.

This clone was recorded a few times. The J gene is TRBJ1-5, the V gene TRBV19; TRBD1 aligns across 7 bases. Germline assignment: CDR1 LNHDA and CDR2 SQIVND (reference sequence). V shed 3 bases, J shed 3 bases, and the junction held 11 bases outside the gene matches. This CDR3 is 17 amino acids long. The CDR3 coding sequence is TGTGCCAGTAGTATCCGACAGGGTGGAGTCAACAATCAGCCCCAGCATTTT. The encoded protein is CASSIRQGGVNNQPQHF.

This clone appeared once. The chain recombines TRBV27 with TRBJ2-2, with TRBD1 matching 7 bases. The CDR3 runs 17 residues. The germline CDR1 and CDR2 sequences are MNHEY and SMNVEV (reference sequence). The trim removed 3 bases at V and 5 bases at J, leaving 12 bases unmatched. CDR3 nucleotides: TGTGCCAGCAGTTTGAGTCTCGGGACAGTGTATACCGGGGAGCTGTTTTTT. This codes for CASSLSLGTVYTGELFF.

The chain couples TRBV5-1 to TRBJ2-5, with 8 bases that match TRBD1. The CDR3 contains 14 residues. Germline CDR1 reads SGHRS; CDR2 reads YFSETQ. J was trimmed by 3 bases and V by 4 bases; bases with no gene match: 5. In DNA form, the CDR3 reads TGCGCCAGCAGCACCGGACAGGGAAAAGAGACCCAGTACTTC. Translated: CASSTGQGKETQYF.

This chain joins TRBV6-5 and TRBJ1-1; D may be TRBD1 (5 bases). V was shortened by 6 bases and J by 1 base, with 9 bases between the two germline ends. The germline CDR1 and CDR2 sequences are MNHEY and SVGAGI. The CDR3 has 13 amino acids. Here the CDR3 DNA reads TGTGCCAGCAGCCGCGGGGGGAACACTGAAGCTTTCTTT. Translation: CASSRGGNTEAFF.

CDR3 nucleotide sequence: TGTGCCAGCAGACGAGGACAGAGCACAGATACGCAGTATTTT. It translates to CASRRGQSTDTQYF. V is TRBV6-5 and J is TRBJ2-3; D is perhaps TRBD1 (6 bases). Deletions cut 6 bases from V and 0 bases from J, with 10 bases between. The germline gives CDR1 MNHEY, CDR2 SVGAGI. The CDR3 is 14 residues long.

This sequence joins TRBV28 and TRBJ1-2; 9 bases are shared with TRBD1. CDR3 length equals 14 residues. V lost 5 bases and J lost 7; bases outside the gene matches: 8. The germline V gene has CDR1 MDHEN and CDR2 SYDVKM. CDR3 amino acids: CASSATGQGVGYTF. The CDR3 coding sequence is TGTGCCAGCAGTGCAACGGGACAGGGAGTTGGCTACACCTTC.

V and J are TRBV7-2 and TRBJ1-2; D uncertain. The CDR3 runs 15 residues. The germline V gene encodes CDR1 SGHTA and CDR2 FQGNSA. The V end was cut by 1 base, the J end by 5 bases, with 14 bases between. CDR3 DNA sequence: TGTGCCAGCAGCTTAGTCTGGGGAGAGCGGTATGGCTACACCTTC. It codes for CASSLVWGERYGYTF.

This clone was seen more than once but under ten times. The V gene is TRBV19, the J gene TRBJ2-7; 7 nucleotides agree with TRBD2. From germline, CDR1 is LNHDA and CDR2 SQIVND (reference sequence). V trimming: 2 bases; J trimming: 0 bases; junction bases outside the gene matches: 4. This CDR3 spans 15 amino acids. CDR3 sequence (DNA): TGTGCCAGTAGTATAAGCGGGGCCCTCTCCTACGAGCAGTACTTC. Translation: CASSISGALSYEQYF. The variable domain in full, with the rest retrieved from reference TRBV19 and TRBJ2-7, is DGGITQSPKYLFRKEGQNVTLSCEQNLNHDAMYWYRQDPGQGLRLIYYSQIVNDFQKGDIAEGYSVSREKKESFPLTVTSAQKNPTAFYLCASSISGALSYEQYFGPGTRLTVT.

The chain employs TRBV14 and TRBJ1-1; D unresolved. Trimming shortened V by 1 base and J by 5 bases, and 11 bases separated the two germline ends. Germline V gene data show CDR1 as SGHDN and CDR2 as FVKESK. This CDR3 comprises 14 residues. CDR3 loop: CASSQVYGGTEAFF. The DNA for the CDR3 is TGTGCCAGCAGCCAAGTATACGGCGGGACTGAAGCTTTCTTT.